The subject of this entry is one TCR beta chain. Germline V gene data show CDR1 as ENHRY and CDR2 as SYGVKD. V shed 4 bases, J shed 8 bases, and the junction held 3 bases outside the gene matches. This CDR3 region has 14 residues. Only in-frame clones appear in the TCRdb table, and some are missing; sequencing was by immunoSEQ multiplex PCR. The sample has 150,000 to 200,000 clones, about three quarters seen once; the top ten hold approximately 26%. This sample is drawn from a study of blood T cell repertoires in COVID-19. Study-wide background: The United States, Italy and Spain were the sources of the acute and convalescent COVID-19 samples. T cells, B-cell-depleted T cells, or PBMCs supplied cDNA or gDNA.

This chain joins TRBV10-3 and TRBJ2-1, with TRBD2 matching over 12 bases. The clonotype was recovered from a woman between 70 and 85 years old with acute or convalescent COVID-19. Sequencing input: peripheral blood. The CDR3 nucleotides are TGTGCCATCAGTGTGGGACTAGCGGGCGATGAGCAGTTCTTC. It codes for CAISVGLAGDEQFF.